These T cell receptor beta chains were read from a single sample in a study of blood T cell repertoires in COVID-19. Libraries were prepared by immunoSEQ multiplex PCR; TCRdb keeps only in-frame clonotypes and omits some of them. The repertoire holds roughly 200,000 clones, with about 81% as singletons. Specimen: peripheral blood. The origin of the receptors is a woman older than 75 with COVID-19, enrolled during active disease. CDR3s include the opening cysteine and the closing phenylalanine or tryptophan. The D gene is left open where the match is weak. Part of the rows lack a size; the others show once, few, many or a class for expanded clones.

V	size	J	D	DNA	CDR3
TRBV27	NA	TRBJ1-1	NA	TGTGCCAGCAGTTCCGCCCTCCCAGGGAGGACTGAAGCTTTCTTT	CASSSALPGRTEAFF
TRBV18	NA	TRBJ1-3	NA	TGTGCCAGCTCAATGGACAGTCTCTCTGGAAACACCATATATTTT	CASSMDSLSGNTIYF
TRBV29-1	NA	TRBJ2-1	NA	TGCGGGGTTGCGCGGTACAATGAGCAGTTCTTC	CGVARYNEQFF
TRBV7-2	few	TRBJ2-1	NA	TGTGCCAGCAGCTTAGCACACCACAATGAGCAGTTCTTC	CASSLAHHNEQFF
TRBV14	NA	TRBJ2-1	NA	TGTGCCAGCAGCCACCCCCCGGGTTCGAGCTCCTACAATGAGCAGTTCTTC	CASSHPPGSSSYNEQFF
TRBV11-2	NA	TRBJ1-1	NA	TGTGCCAGCAGCCGCGGGGTGATGGCTTTCTTT	CASSRGVMAFF
TRBV12-3/TRBV12-4	once	TRBJ1-2	NA	TGTGCCAGCAGTCATAGGGGCGAACGTGGCTACACCTTC	CASSHRGERGYTF
TRBV18	NA	TRBJ2-3	NA	TGTGCCAGCTCAGCGGGGCCATCCACAGATACGCAGTATTTT	CASSAGPSTDTQYF
TRBV30	NA	TRBJ1-2	TRBD1	TGTGCCTGGACCCCACAGACAGGGAATAGCTACACCTTC	CAWTPQTGNSYTF
TRBV2	NA	TRBJ2-2	NA	TGTGCCAGCATGCCCGACTCCGGGGAGCTGTTTTTT	CASMPDSGELFF
TRBV3-1/TRBV3-2	NA	TRBJ2-7	NA	TGTGCCAGCAGCCTCGGGCGGGGCTCCTACGAGCAGTACTTC	CASSLGRGSYEQYF
TRBV6-6	NA	TRBJ1-1	TRBD1	TGTGCCAGCAGTCATGACAGGGGCTATGCTGAAGCTTTCTTT	CASSHDRGYAEAFF
TRBV6-5	few	TRBJ1-1	NA	TGTGCCAGCACCCCGGACAAACACACTGAAGCTTTCTTT	CASTPDKHTEAFF
TRBV5-1	NA	TRBJ1-2	NA	TGCGCCAGCAGGGACCTGGACGGCCCCCTAGCCTATGGCTACACCTTC	CASRDLDGPLAYGYTF
TRBV5-4	NA	TRBJ2-7	NA	TGTGCCAGCCGACAGGACGCGGCCTACGAGCAGTACTTC	CASRQDAAYEQYF
TRBV5-4	NA	TRBJ2-7	TRBD2	TGTGCCAGCAGTCACTCCGGAGGGAGGGTCGAGCAGTACTTC	CASSHSGGRVEQYF
TRBV3-1/TRBV3-2	NA	TRBJ1-2	NA	TGTGCCAGCAGCCTAGGAGGGGTCCGTGGCTACACCTTC	CASSLGGVRGYTF
TRBV7-9	NA	TRBJ2-3	NA	TGTGCCAGCAGCTTAGCTCGCGGGACAGGCACAGATACGCAGTATTTT	CASSLARGTGTDTQYF
TRBV5-1	NA	TRBJ2-3	NA	TGCGCCAGCAGCCGCCTAACAGGGTCGACAGATACGCAGTATTTT	CASSRLTGSTDTQYF
TRBV7-8	NA	TRBJ1-5	NA	TGTGCCAGCAGCCCTGGACAGAACAATCAGCCCCAGCATTTT	CASSPGQNNQPQHF
TRBV28	many	TRBJ2-5	NA	TGTGCCAGCAGTTTAGCAGGGTCAGGAGCCGAGACCCAGTACTTC	CASSLAGSGAETQYF
TRBV10-3	NA	TRBJ2-2	NA	TGTGCCATCAGAGGGACTCCTCTCACCGGGGAGCTGTTTTTT	CAIRGTPLTGELFF
TRBV3-1/TRBV3-2	NA	TRBJ1-5	NA	TGTGCCAGCAGCCAAGGTTCCGGGTTCAGAAGCAATCAGCCCCAGCATTTT	CASSQGSGFRSNQPQHF
TRBV18	NA	TRBJ2-1	TRBD2	TGTGCCAGCTCACCACGTCAGGGACTAGCGAGCAATGAGCAGTTCTTC	CASSPRQGLASNEQFF
TRBV5-5	NA	TRBJ2-7	TRBD1	TGTGCCAGCAGCCCACTACCGGGACAGGGGGCCTTCGAGCAGTACTTC	CASSPLPGQGAFEQYF
TRBV4-1	NA	TRBJ1-3	NA	TGCGCCAGCAGCCTAGGACAGTTTAACTCTGGAAACACCATATATTTT	CASSLGQFNSGNTIYF
TRBV7-9	once	TRBJ2-5	NA	TGTGCCAGCAGCTTAGCCGTGGGGGCCCGGGAGACCCAGTACTTC	CASSLAVGARETQYF
TRBV4-2	few	TRBJ1-1	NA	TGTGCCAGCAGCCAAGATATACTAGGGACAGAAGCTTTCTTT	CASSQDILGTEAFF
TRBV19	NA	TRBJ2-7	NA	TGTGCCAGTAGTATAGCACTAGGCACGAGCTCCTACGAGCAGTACTTC	CASSIALGTSSYEQYF
TRBV28	NA	TRBJ1-2	NA	TGTGCCAGCAGGCAACAGGTTAACTATGGCTACACCTTC	CASRQQVNYGYTF
TRBV28	NA	TRBJ1-1	NA	TGTGCCAGCAGTACGGGACATAAGAACACTGAAGCTTTCTTT	CASSTGHKNTEAFF
TRBV5-1	NA	TRBJ2-2	NA	TGCGCCAGCAGCCGACCGGGACTTGACGTGGGGGAGCTGTTTTTT	CASSRPGLDVGELFF
TRBV5-1	NA	TRBJ1-1	TRBD1	TGCGCCAGCAGTTCCCTTTCCACAGGGGCGAACACTGAAGCTTTCTTT	CASSSLSTGANTEAFF
TRBV18	once	TRBJ2-5	TRBD1	TGTGCCAGCTCATCGGACAGGGAAGAGACCCAGTACTTC	CASSSDREETQYF
TRBV4-3	NA	TRBJ1-5	NA	TGCGCCAGCAGCCAAGGTAGGGGCACGGGCAATCAGCCCCAGCATTTT	CASSQGRGTGNQPQHF
TRBV6-2/TRBV6-3	NA	TRBJ1-5	NA	TGTGCCAGCAGTCGCACAGGGTATCAGCCCCAGCATTTT	CASSRTGYQPQHF
TRBV7-2	NA	TRBJ2-2	TRBD1	TGTGCCAGCAGCTCTCAGGGGGCAGGGACCGGGGAGCTGTTTTTT	CASSSQGAGTGELFF
TRBV19	NA	TRBJ1-1	TRBD1	TGTGCCAGTAGTCTCAGGACAGGAGCATGGACTGAAGCTTTCTTT	CASSLRTGAWTEAFF
TRBV19	NA	TRBJ2-7	NA	TGTGCCAGTAGTGCCGTCGGGGGCTCCTACGAGCAGTACTTC	CASSAVGGSYEQYF
TRBV7-2	once	TRBJ1-6	TRBD1	TGTGCCAGCAGCCTCGGGGGGACAGGGGTCTCACCCCTCCACTTT	CASSLGGTGVSPLHF
TRBV21-1	once	TRBJ2-2	NA	TGTGCCAGCAGCACTAACACCGGGACAGGGGGCGTGGGAACCGGGGAGCTGTTTTTT	CASSTNTGTGGVGTGELFF
TRBV7-8	few	TRBJ1-4	NA	TGTGCCAGCAGCTTACGGGGTAGGGCTAATGAAAAACTGTTTTTT	CASSLRGRANEKLFF